This T cell receptor beta chain was captured by sequencing in a study of cytomegalovirus exposure and HLA in healthy donors. Overall study findings and caveats: The majority of TCR sequences were rare, yet some public TCRs appeared in many donors. Versus the approximately 720-donor mean, an Asian-associated ancestry cluster reportedly showed fewer N-insertions in a later analysis.

Comment on this clone: Its target is unknown.

From germline, CDR1 is GTSNPN and CDR2 SVGIG (reference sequence). This CDR3 spans 13 amino acids. With 3 bases removed from V and 2 bases from J, the gap between germline ends came to 11 bases. Primers included in the PCR were 60 Vbeta and 13 Jbeta primers. Authors' data handling: In a later analysis, 79 million or so unique TCR beta chains included roughly 11 million shared by two or more donors. Only in-frame clones appear in the TCRdb table, and some are missing; sequencing was by immunoSEQ multiplex PCR. V, J and clone size derive from that table, while D and trimming were established from the DNA sequence. Here the sample spans about 35,000 clones, 75% to 85% being singletons.

The TCR sequence derives from a male donor in good health and CMV-seronegative. V gene TRBV30 combines with J gene TRBJ2-7; D perhaps matches TRBD2 (6 bases). Sequenced sample: PBMCs. This chain's CDR3 is CAWRARGTYEQYF. CDR3 nucleotides: TGTGCCTGGAGGGCCCGGGGGACCTACGAGCAGTACTTC.